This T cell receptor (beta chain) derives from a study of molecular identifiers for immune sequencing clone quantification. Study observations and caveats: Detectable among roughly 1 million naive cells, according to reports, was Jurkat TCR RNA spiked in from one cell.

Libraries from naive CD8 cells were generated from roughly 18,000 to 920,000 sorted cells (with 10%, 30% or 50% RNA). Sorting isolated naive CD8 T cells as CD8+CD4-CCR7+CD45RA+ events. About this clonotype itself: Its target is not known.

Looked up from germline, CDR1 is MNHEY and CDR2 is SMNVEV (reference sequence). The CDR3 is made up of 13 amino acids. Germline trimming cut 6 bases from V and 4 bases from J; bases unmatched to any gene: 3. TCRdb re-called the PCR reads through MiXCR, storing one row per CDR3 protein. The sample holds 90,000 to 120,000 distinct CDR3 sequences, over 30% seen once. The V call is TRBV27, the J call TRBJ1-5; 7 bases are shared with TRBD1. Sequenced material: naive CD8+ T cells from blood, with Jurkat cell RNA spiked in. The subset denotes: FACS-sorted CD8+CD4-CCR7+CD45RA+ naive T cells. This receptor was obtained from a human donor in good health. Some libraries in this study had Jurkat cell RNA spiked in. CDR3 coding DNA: TGTGCCAGCAGCCCGACAGGGAATCAGCCCCAGCATTTT. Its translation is CASSPTGNQPQHF.